Presented here are 11 T cell receptor beta chains from one specimen sequenced in a study of T-cell reconstitution after alpha-beta-depleted transplantation in children. Unique molecular identifiers were incorporated during preparation of the TCRbeta library. TCRdb recomputed calls from the PCR reads with MiXCR, one row per CDR3 protein. Of around 580,000 distinct CDR3 sequences in the sample, under 30% were seen once. The sequencing here drew on PBMCs, mostly from graft donor cells, taken 360 days after TCRalphabeta/CD19-depleted stem cell transplant. The receptors derive from a boy younger than two who had a stem cell transplant for acute myeloid leukemia, so the T cells may come from the graft donor.

The rearrangement joins TRBV7-2 to TRBJ2-5, with 8 positions matching TRBD1. Losses at the gene ends were 5 bases for V and 4 bases for J; bases not matched to a gene: 9. Per the germline V gene, CDR1 is SGHTA and CDR2 is FQGNSA. This CDR3 is 15 amino acids long. The CDR3 protein is CASSLLGQGRETQYF. DNA for the CDR3: TGTGCCAGCAGCCTGCTCGGACAGGGCCGAGAGACCCAGTACTTC.

This clonotype appeared a few times. This chain connects TRBV12-3 or TRBV12-4 to TRBJ1-1; D remains ambiguous. With 6 bases removed from V and 5 bases from J, the gap between germline ends came to 13 bases. The CDR3 has 13 residues. CDR3 sequence: CASRAEWATEAFF. For the CDR3, the DNA is TGTGCCAGCAGGGCCGAGTGGGCAACTGAAGCTTTCTTT.

A few counts support this clonotype. The rearrangement joins TRBV12-3 or TRBV12-4 to TRBJ2-3; 9 bases line up with TRBD2. The length of the CDR3 is 17 residues. J lost 4 bases, V lost 4 bases, and 12 bases had no gene match. CDR3 amino acids: CASSSSGGGAGPDTQYF. DNA for the CDR3: TGTGCCAGCAGTTCTTCTGGCGGGGGGGCCGGTCCAGATACGCAGTATTTT.

CDR3 protein: CSATRRTNTEAFF. In nucleotides, the CDR3 is TGCAGTGCTACAAGACGGACGAACACTGAAGCTTTCTTT. V gene TRBV20-1 combines with J gene TRBJ1-1; unclear D gene. This CDR3 contains 13 residues. In germline, CDR1 is DFQATT, CDR2 SNEGSKA (reference sequence). V was cut by 4 bases and J by 1 base, with 10 bases left in between.

The rearrangement joins TRBV4-1 to TRBJ2-7; 10 bases agree with TRBD2. Germline CDR1 MGHRA, CDR2 YSYEKL. The length of the CDR3 is 18 residues. Unmatched junction bases numbered 12, after V lost 0 bases and J lost 4 bases. CDR3 protein: CASSQDHGWASGGYEQYF. CDR3 coding DNA: TGCGCCAGCAGCCAAGACCACGGGTGGGCTAGCGGGGGATACGAGCAGTACTTC.

This clonotype has only a few counts. The chain joins TRBV12-3 or TRBV12-4 to TRBJ1-1; D call uncertain. Trimming stripped 2 bases from V and 7 bases from J, with 8 bases between. The CDR3 sequence is 12 residues long. CDR3 residues: CASSLQDGEAFF. The CDR3 region has the DNA TGTGCCAGCAGTTTACAGGACGGTGAAGCTTTCTTT.

Ten or more counts support this clonotype. The genes are TRBV20-1 and TRBJ2-1, with no clear D. This CDR3 contains 13 residues. Trimming took off 0 bases at V and 5 bases at J, with 8 bases between the two ends. CDR1 DFQATT and CDR2 SNEGSKA come from the germline V gene (reference sequence). CDR3 amino acids: CSARDRTNNEQFF. The CDR3 DNA follows: TGCAGTGCTAGAGATCGGACCAACAATGAGCAGTTCTTC.

The rearrangement uses TRBV12-3 or TRBV12-4 and TRBJ1-6; no reliable D call. The CDR3 consists of 16 residues. Trimming took off 1 base at V and 8 bases at J, with 15 bases between the two ends. The CDR3 spells CASSLGRQAVDSPLHF. As DNA, the CDR3 is TGTGCCAGCAGTTTAGGTAGGCAGGCCGTGGATTCACCCCTCCACTTT.

This clonotype was recorded a few times. The V call is TRBV6-5, the J call TRBJ2-7, with unresolved D. This CDR3 is built from 15 residues. V was shortened by 0 bases and J by 0 bases, with 9 bases between the two germline ends. Germline V gene sequence: CDR1 MNHEY, CDR2 SVGAGI. CDR3 DNA: TGTGCCAGCAGTTACTCCTACTCAGACTCCTACGAGCAGTACTTC. It yields the protein CASSYSYSDSYEQYF.

The chain links TRBV29-1 to TRBJ1-1; D possibly corresponds to TRBD1 (6 bases). Germline CDR1 SQVTM, CDR2 ANQGSEA. V was cut by 3 bases and J by 1 base, with 18 bases left in between. CDR3 length equals 16 residues. DNA for the CDR3: TGCAGCGTTGATGGTGCCAGGGGTGGCGGGAACACTGAAGCTTTCTTT. Its protein is CSVDGARGGGNTEAFF. The full variable domain, its missing parts supplied by reference TRBV29-1 and TRBJ1-1, is SAVISQKPSRDICQRGTSLTIQCQVDSQVTMMFWYRQQPGQSLTLIATANQGSEATYESGFVIDKFPISRPNLTFSTLTVSNMSPEDSSIYLCSVDGARGGGNTEAFFGQGTRLTVV.

The V call is TRBV12-3 or TRBV12-4, the J call TRBJ2-3; TRBD2 matches at 11 bases. This CDR3 region has 15 residues. Unmatched junction bases numbered 6, after V lost 6 bases and J lost 4 bases. The CDR3 here is CASSSIAGGADTQYF. The CDR3 bases are TGTGCCAGCAGCAGTATAGCGGGGGGGGCAGATACGCAGTATTTT.